Shown below are 5 T cell receptor beta chains from a single sample sequenced in a study of blood T cell repertoires in COVID-19 (dated by TCRdb to about 2020). The method behind the library was the immunoSEQ multiplex PCR assay. In its TCRdb copy, this immuneACCESS table keeps in-frame sequences only and misses some clones. Where compared with another copy, unresolved V genes explain less than half of these, and the others have no known cause. The sample contains 470,000 or so clones, 70% to 90% of them found a single time. Together, the top ten hold roughly 3.2% of the sample. Sequenced input: peripheral blood. The receptors originated from a human donor in a cohort sampled during active COVID-19.

This clone was recorded only once. CDR3 DNA sequence: TGTGCCAGTAGTATGGAGGTGGTCACTGAAGCTTTCTTT. Amino acid sequence: CASSMEVVTEAFF. The V and J genes are TRBV19 and TRBJ1-1; D is ambiguous. With 3 bases removed from V and 4 bases from J, the gap between germline ends came to 9 bases. The germline gives CDR1 LNHDA, CDR2 SQIVND (reference sequence). The CDR3 runs to 13 residues.

The genes are TRBV5-6 and TRBJ1-2; D is ambiguous. The V gene's germline CDR1 is SGHDT and CDR2 YYEEEE. The CDR3 length is 15 residues. Trimming took off 0 bases at V and 4 bases at J, with 13 bases between the two ends. The CDR3 coding sequence is TGTGCCAGCAGCTTGGTTGGGCCCGCCCTCTATGGCTACACCTTC. This codes for CASSLVGPALYGYTF.

The V and J genes are TRBV28 and TRBJ2-1; TRBD2 agrees at 8 bases. J was trimmed by 2 bases and V by 5 bases; bases with no gene match: 14. Germline V gene lookup returns CDR1 MDHEN and CDR2 SYDVKM. The CDR3 is made up of 18 amino acids. The CDR3 DNA follows: TGTGCCAGCAGTAGCACTAGACTCCCGGGACTAGCCTACAATGAGCAGTTCTTC. Its translation: CASSSTRLPGLAYNEQFF.

The rearrangement joins TRBV20-1 to TRBJ2-1, with TRBD2 identical over 8 bases. Germline CDR1 and CDR2: DFQATT and SNEGSKA (reference sequence). J lost 8 bases, V lost 3 bases, and 6 bases had no gene match. The CDR3 length is 13 residues. The CDR3 loop is CSASLAGYDEQFF. The CDR3 region has the DNA TGCAGTGCTAGTTTAGCGGGGTACGATGAGCAGTTCTTC.

This rearrangement joins TRBV30 to TRBJ2-7, with 8 bases that match TRBD1. The CDR3 length is 11 residues. From germline, CDR1 is GTSNPN and CDR2 SVGIG (reference sequence). V shed 8 bases, J shed 3 bases, and the junction held 3 bases outside the gene matches. CDR3 protein: CAGTGSYEQYF. CDR3 nucleotides: TGTGCCGGGACAGGAAGCTACGAGCAGTACTTC.